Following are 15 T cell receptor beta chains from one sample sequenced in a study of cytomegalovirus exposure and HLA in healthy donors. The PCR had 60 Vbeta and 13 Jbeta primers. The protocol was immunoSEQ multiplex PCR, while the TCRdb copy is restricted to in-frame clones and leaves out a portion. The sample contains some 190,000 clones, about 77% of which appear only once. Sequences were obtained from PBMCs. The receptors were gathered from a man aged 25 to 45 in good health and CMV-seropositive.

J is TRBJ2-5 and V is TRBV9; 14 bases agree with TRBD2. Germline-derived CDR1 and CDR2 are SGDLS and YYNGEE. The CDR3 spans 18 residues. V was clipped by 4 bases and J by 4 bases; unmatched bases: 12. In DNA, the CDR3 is TGTGCCAGCAGCCGGGCCGGGACTAGCGGGAGCGTCGGAGAGACCCAGTACTTC. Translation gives CASSRAGTSGSVGETQYF.

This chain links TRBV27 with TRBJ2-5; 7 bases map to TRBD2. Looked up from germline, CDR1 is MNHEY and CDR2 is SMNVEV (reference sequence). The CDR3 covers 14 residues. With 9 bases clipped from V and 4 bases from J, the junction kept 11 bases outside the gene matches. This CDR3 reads CASRAAGRGETQYF. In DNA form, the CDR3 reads TGTGCCAGTCGTGCGGCAGGGAGGGGAGAGACCCAGTACTTC.

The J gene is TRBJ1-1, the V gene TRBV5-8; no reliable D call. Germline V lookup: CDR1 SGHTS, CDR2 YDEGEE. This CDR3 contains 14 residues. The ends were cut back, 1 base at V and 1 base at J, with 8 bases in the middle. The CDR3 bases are TGTGCCAGCAGCTTGCGGGTGAAGAACACTGAAGCTTTCTTT. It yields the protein CASSLRVKNTEAFF.

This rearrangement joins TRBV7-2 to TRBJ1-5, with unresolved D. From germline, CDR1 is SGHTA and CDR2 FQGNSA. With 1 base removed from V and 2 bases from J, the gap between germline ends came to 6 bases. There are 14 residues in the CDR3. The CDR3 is CASSLGAGNQPQHF. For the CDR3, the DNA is TGTGCCAGCAGCTTAGGGGCCGGCAATCAGCCCCAGCATTTT.

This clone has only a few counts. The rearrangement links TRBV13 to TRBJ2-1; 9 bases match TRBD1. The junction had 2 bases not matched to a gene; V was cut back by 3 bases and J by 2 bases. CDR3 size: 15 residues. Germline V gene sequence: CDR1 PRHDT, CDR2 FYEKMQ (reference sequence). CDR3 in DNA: TGTGCCAGCAGCTTGGGGGACAGGGCCTACAATGAGCAGTTCTTC. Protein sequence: CASSLGDRAYNEQFF.

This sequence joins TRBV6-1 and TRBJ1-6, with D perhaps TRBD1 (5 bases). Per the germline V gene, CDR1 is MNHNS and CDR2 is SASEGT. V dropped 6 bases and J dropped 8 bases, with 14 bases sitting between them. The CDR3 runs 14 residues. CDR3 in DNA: TGTGCCAGCAGAAAGCAGGGTGGATATTCACCCCTCCACTTT. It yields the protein CASRKQGGYSPLHF.

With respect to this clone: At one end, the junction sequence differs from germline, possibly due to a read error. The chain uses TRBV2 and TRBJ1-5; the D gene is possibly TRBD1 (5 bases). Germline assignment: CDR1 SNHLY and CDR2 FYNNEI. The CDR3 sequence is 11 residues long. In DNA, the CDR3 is TGTGCCAGCAGTGAGGGGGGGATAGCCCGGTTT. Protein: CASSEGGIARF.

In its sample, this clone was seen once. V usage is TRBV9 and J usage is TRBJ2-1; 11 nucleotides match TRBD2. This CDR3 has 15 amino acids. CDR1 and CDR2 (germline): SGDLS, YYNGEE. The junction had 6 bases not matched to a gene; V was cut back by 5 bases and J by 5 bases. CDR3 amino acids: CASSSLAGGDNEQFF. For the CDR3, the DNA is TGTGCCAGCAGTTCCTTAGCGGGGGGGGACAATGAGCAGTTCTTC.

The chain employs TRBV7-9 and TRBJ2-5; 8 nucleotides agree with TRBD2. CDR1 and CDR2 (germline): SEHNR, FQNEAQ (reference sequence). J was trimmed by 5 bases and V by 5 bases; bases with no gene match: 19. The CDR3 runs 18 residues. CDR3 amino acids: CASSGGDTSGGVAETQYF. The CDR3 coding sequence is TGTGCCAGCAGCGGGGGGGACACTAGCGGTGGAGTGGCGGAGACCCAGTACTTC. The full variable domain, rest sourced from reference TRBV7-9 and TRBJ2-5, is DTGVSQNPRHKITKRGQNVTFRCDPISEHNRLYWYRQTLGQGPEFLTYFQNEAQLEKSRLLSDRFSAERPKGSFSTLEIQRTEQGDSAMYLCASSGGDTSGGVAETQYFGPGTRLLVL.

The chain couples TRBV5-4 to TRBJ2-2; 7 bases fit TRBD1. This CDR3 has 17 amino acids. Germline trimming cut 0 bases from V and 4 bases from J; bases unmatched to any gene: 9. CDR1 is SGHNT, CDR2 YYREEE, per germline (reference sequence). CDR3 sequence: CASSLGRPGDSTGELFF. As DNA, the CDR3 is TGTGCCAGCAGCTTGGGAAGGCCAGGGGACAGCACCGGGGAGCTGTTTTTT.

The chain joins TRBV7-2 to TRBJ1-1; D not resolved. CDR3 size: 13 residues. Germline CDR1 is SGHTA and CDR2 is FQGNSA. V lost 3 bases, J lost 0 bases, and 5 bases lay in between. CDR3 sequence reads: CASSFHMNTEAFF. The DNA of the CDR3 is TGTGCCAGCAGCTTCCACATGAACACTGAAGCTTTCTTT. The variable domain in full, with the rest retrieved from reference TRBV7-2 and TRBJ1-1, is GAGVSQSPSNKVTEKGKDVELRCDPISGHTALYWYRQSLGQGLEFLIYFQGNSAPDKSGLPSDRFSAERTGGSVSTLTIQRTQQEDSAVYLCASSFHMNTEAFFGQGTRLTVV.

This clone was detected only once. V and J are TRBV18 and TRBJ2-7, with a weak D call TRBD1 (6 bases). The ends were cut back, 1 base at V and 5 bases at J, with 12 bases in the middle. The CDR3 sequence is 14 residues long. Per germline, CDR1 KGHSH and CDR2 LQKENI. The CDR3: CASSPQTGTDEQYF. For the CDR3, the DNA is TGTGCCAGCTCACCACAAACAGGGACGGACGAGCAGTACTTC.

The CDR3 DNA reads TGTGCCAGCAGTGAAGAGACTGCCGTCACCGGGGAGCTGTTTTTT. This codes for CASSEETAVTGELFF. The V gene is TRBV6-1, the J gene TRBJ2-2, with D hard to call. Between the trimmed V and J ends, which lost 1 base and 4 bases, there was a span of 10 bases. Germline V CDR1 and CDR2: MNHNS, SASEGT. The CDR3 spans 15 residues.

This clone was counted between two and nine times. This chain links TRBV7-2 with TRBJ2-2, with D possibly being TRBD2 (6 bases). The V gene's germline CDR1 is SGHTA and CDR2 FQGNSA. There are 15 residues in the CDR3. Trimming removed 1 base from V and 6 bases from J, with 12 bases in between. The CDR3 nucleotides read TGTGCCAGCAGCTTAGGGTGGGGGGTGGCCGGGGAGCTGTTTTTT. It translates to CASSLGWGVAGELFF. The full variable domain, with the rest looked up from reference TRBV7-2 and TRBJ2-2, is GAGVSQSPSNKVTEKGKDVELRCDPISGHTALYWYRQSLGQGLEFLIYFQGNSAPDKSGLPSDRFSAERTGGSVSTLTIQRTQQEDSAVYLCASSLGWGVAGELFFGEGSRLTVL.

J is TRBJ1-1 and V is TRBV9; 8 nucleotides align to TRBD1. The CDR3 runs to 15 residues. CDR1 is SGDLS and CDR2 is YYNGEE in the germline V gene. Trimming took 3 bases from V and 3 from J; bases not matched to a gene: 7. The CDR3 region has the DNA TGTGCCAGCAGCGCATGGAAGACAGGGGACACTGAAGCTTTCTTT. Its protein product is CASSAWKTGDTEAFF.